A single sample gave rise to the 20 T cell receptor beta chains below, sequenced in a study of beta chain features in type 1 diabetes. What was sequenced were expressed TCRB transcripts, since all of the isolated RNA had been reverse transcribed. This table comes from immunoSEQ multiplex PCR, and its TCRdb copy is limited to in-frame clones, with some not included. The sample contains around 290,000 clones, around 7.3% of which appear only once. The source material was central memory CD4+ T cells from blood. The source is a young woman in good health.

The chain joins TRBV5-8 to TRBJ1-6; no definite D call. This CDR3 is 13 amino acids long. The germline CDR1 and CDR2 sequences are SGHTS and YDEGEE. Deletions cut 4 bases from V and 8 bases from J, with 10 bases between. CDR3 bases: TGTGCCAGCAGCCGTACAGTCGATTCACCCCTCCACTTT. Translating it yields CASSRTVDSPLHF. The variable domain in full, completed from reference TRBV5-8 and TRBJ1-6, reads EAGVTQSPTHLIKTRGQQATLRCSPISGHTSVYWYQQALGLGLQFLLWYDEGEERNRGNFPPRFSGRQFPNYSSELNVNALELEDSALYLCASSRTVDSPLHFGNGTRLTVT.

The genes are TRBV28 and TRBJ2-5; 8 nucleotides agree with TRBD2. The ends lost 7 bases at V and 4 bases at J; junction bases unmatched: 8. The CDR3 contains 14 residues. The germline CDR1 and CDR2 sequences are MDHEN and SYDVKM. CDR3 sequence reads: CASTTGGGLETQYF. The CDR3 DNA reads TGTGCCAGCACCACCGGGGGGGGGCTAGAGACCCAGTACTTC.

The CDR3 region is CASSLQSAVYEQYF. In DNA, the CDR3 is TGTGCCAGCAGCTTGCAAAGCGCGGTCTACGAGCAGTACTTC. The genes are TRBV5-4 and TRBJ2-7; D not certain. Looked up from germline, CDR1 is SGHNT and CDR2 is YYREEE (reference sequence). This CDR3 is 14 amino acids long. Trimming removed 1 base at V and 3 bases at J, with 11 bases between.

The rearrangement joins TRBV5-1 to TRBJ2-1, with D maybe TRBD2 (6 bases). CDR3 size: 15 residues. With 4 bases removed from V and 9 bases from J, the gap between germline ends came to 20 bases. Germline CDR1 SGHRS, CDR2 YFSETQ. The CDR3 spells CASSPWEPGESEQFF. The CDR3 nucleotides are TGCGCCAGCAGCCCTTGGGAACCGGGGGAGAGTGAGCAGTTCTTC.

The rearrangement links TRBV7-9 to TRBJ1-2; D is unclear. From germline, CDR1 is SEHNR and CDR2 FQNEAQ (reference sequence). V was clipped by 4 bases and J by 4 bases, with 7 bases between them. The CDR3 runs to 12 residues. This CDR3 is CASSSDPYGYTF. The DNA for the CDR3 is TGTGCCAGCAGCTCAGACCCCTATGGCTACACCTTC.

The CDR3 sequence is CASSPFGIPIAGSLGRLTGELFF. CDR3 coding DNA: TGTGCCAGCAGCCCCTTTGGGATTCCCATAGCGGGAAGTTTGGGCCGTTTAACCGGGGAGCTGTTTTTT. This rearrangement joins TRBV27 to TRBJ2-2; 8 positions match TRBD2. CDR1 is MNHEY, CDR2 SMNVEV, per germline (reference sequence). Unmatched junction bases numbered 32, after V lost 6 bases and J lost 5 bases. CDR3 length: 23 residues.

CDR3 in amino acids: CSVVSGVNTEAFF. The CDR3 coding sequence is TGCAGCGTTGTGTCCGGGGTGAACACTGAAGCTTTCTTT. The chain joins TRBV29-1 to TRBJ1-1; D remains unclear. Germline V lookup: CDR1 SQVTM, CDR2 ANQGSEA. There are 13 residues in the CDR3. V shed 4 bases and J shed 0 bases, with 9 bases lying between them.

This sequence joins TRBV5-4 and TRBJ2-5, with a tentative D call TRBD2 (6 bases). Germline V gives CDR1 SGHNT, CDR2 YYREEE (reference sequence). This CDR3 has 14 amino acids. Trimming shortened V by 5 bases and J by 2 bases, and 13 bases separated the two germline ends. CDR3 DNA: TGTGCCAGCAGACAAGGTGGGGGGCAAGAGACCCAGTACTTC. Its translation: CASRQGGGQETQYF.

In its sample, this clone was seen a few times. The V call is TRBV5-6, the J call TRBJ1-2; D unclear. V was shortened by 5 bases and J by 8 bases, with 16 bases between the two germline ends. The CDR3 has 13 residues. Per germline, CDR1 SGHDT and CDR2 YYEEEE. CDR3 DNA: TGTGCCAGCAGACTCTGGGGTGCTGGAGGCTACACCTTC. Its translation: CASRLWGAGGYTF.

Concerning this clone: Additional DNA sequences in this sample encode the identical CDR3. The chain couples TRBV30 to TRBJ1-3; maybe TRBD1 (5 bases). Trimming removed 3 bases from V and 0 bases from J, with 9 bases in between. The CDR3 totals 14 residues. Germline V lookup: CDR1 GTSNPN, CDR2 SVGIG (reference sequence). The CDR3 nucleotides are TGTGCCTGGAGCACAGGTTTCTCTGGAAACACCATATATTTT. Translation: CAWSTGFSGNTIYF.

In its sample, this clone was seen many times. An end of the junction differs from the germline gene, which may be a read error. The CDR3 region has the DNA TGTGCCAGCAGCTTATCGGACAGGGCGGACTTC. Encoded protein: CASSLSDRADF. This chain links TRBV7-9 with TRBJ2-7; TRBD1 agrees at 8 bases. CDR3 length: 11 residues. Germline V CDR1 and CDR2: SEHNR, FQNEAQ (reference sequence).

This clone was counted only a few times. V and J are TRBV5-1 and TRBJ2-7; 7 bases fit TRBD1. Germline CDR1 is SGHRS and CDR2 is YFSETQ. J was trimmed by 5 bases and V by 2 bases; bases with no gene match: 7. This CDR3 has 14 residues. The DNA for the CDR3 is TGCGCCAGCAGCTTCGGACAGGCTGGGGACGAGCAGTACTTC. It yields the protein CASSFGQAGDEQYF.

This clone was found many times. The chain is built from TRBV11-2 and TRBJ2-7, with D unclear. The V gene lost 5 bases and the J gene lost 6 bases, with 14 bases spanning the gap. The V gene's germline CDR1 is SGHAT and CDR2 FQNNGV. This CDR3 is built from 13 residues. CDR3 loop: CASSPSRLGEQYV. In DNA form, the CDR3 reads TGTGCCAGCAGCCCAAGTCGGCTTGGCGAGCAGTACGTC.

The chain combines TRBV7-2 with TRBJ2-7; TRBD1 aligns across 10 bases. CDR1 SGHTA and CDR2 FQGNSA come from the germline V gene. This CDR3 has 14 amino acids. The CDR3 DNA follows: TGTGTCAGCAGCAGGGACAGGGGTTCCCACGAGCAGTACGTC. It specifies CVSSRDRGSHEQYV.

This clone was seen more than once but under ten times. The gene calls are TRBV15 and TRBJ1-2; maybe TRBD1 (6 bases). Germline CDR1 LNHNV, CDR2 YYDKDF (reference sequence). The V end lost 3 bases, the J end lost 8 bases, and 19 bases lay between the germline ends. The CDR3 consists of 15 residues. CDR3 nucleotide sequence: TGTGCCACCAGCAGGACGAATAGGGGGGTCGGAGGCTACACCTTC. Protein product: CATSRTNRGVGGYTF.

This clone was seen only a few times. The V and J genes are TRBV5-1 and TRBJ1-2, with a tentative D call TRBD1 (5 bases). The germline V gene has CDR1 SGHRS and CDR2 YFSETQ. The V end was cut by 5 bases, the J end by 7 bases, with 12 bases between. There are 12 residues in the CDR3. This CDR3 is CASSPGFGGYTF. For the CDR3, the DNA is TGCGCCAGCAGTCCAGGGTTCGGTGGCTACACCTTC.

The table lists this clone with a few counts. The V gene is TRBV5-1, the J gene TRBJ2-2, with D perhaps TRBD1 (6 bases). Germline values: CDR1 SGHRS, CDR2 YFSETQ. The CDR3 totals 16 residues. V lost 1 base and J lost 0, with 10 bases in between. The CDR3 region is CASSLTTGTNTGELFF. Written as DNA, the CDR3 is TGCGCCAGCAGCTTGACGACAGGCACGAACACCGGGGAGCTGTTTTTT.

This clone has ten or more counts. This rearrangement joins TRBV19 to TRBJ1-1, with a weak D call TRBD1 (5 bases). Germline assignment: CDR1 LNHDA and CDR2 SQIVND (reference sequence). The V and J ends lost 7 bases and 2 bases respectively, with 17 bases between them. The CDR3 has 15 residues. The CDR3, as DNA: TGTGCCAGTAAACCGCTAACGGGGGGAAACACTGAAGCTTTCTTT. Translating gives CASKPLTGGNTEAFF.

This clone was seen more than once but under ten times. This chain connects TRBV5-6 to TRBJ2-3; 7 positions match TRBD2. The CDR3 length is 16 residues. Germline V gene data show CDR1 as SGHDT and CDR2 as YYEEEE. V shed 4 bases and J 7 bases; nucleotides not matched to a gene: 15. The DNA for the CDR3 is TGTGCCAGCAGCGTCACCGTGGCGGGAGCTTTGTATACGCAGTATTTT. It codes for CASSVTVAGALYTQYF. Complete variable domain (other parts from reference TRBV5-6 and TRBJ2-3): DAGVTQSPTHLIKTRGQQVTLRCSPKSGHDTVSWYQQALGQGPQFIFQYYEEEERQRGNFPDRFSGHQFPNYSSELNVNALLLGDSALYLCASSVTVAGALYTQYFGPGTRLTVL.

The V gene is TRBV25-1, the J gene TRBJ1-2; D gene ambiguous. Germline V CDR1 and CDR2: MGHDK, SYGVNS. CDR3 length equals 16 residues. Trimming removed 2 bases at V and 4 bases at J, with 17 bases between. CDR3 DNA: TGTGCCAGCAGTGAAACCGGGGTTGAGCAGTTCTATGGCTACACCTTC. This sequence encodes CASSETGVEQFYGYTF.